Listed below are T cell receptor beta chains from one sample, sequenced in a study of cytomegalovirus exposure and HLA in healthy donors. Measured with immunoSEQ multiplex PCR; TCRdb has only the in-frame clones, and not every one. The sample holds approximately 210,000 clones. The specimen was PBMCs. The receptors shown here come from a woman in her 30s in good health and CMV-seropositive. Both conserved end residues are part of each CDR3. The D gene is left open where the match is weak.

J: TRBJ2-3; D: -; V: TRBV7-2; DNA: TGTGCCAGCAGCTTCCAGTGGACAGTTCTCACAGATACGCAGTATTTT; CDR3: CASSFQWTVLTDTQYF
J: TRBJ2-3; D: TRBD1; V: TRBV19; DNA: TGTGCCAGTAGTATCCTGACGGGGACAGGGTCGGATACGCAGTATTTT; CDR3: CASSILTGTGSDTQYF
J: TRBJ1-2; D: -; V: TRBV2; DNA: TGTGCCAGCAGTCCGTCAGGGGCTGATCGGGGCTACACCTTC; CDR3: CASSPSGADRGYTF
J: TRBJ1-4; D: -; V: TRBV2; DNA: TGTGCCAGCAGTGAAGCGCTTGGGGGGGGAAAACTGTTTTTT; CDR3: CASSEALGGGKLFF
J: TRBJ2-1; D: TRBD1; V: TRBV6-5; DNA: TGTGCCAGCAGTTTCGACAGGGGGAGTAATGAGCAGTTCTTC; CDR3: CASSFDRGSNEQFF
J: TRBJ2-2; D: -; V: TRBV11-2; DNA: TGTGCCAGCAGCTTAGTTACAGGGCGGACCGGGGAGCTGTTTTTT; CDR3: CASSLVTGRTGELFF
J: TRBJ2-7; D: TRBD2; V: TRBV7-8; DNA: TGTGCCAGCAGCTTAGCGGGGACTAGCAAATACGAGCAGTACTTC; CDR3: CASSLAGTSKYEQYF
J: TRBJ1-1; D: -; V: TRBV18; DNA: TGTGCCAGCTCACTATACACGTTGAACACTGAAGCTTTCTTT; CDR3: CASSLYTLNTEAFF
J: TRBJ1-1; D: -; V: TRBV6-5; DNA: TGTGCCAGCAGTTACTCTCTCAACTTGAACACTGAAGCTTTCTTT; CDR3: CASSYSLNLNTEAFF
J: TRBJ2-7; D: TRBD2; V: TRBV9; DNA: TGTGCCAGCAGCGTAGGATCGGGAGGGCCCAACGAGCAGTACTTC; CDR3: CASSVGSGGPNEQYF
J: TRBJ2-5; D: -; V: TRBV27; DNA: TGTGCCAGCAGCAATTACAGGGTTGGGAGAGAGACCCAGTACTTC; CDR3: CASSNYRVGRETQYF
J: TRBJ1-2; D: -; V: TRBV27; DNA: TGTGCCAGCAGGCGAAGGACGGAGGGCTATGGCTACACCTTC; CDR3: CASRRRTEGYGYTF
J: TRBJ2-3; D: TRBD2; V: TRBV5-5; DNA: TGTGCCAGCAGCTTGGTGTCTAGCGGGGGCCCTAGCACAGATACGCAGTATTTT; CDR3: CASSLVSSGGPSTDTQYF
J: TRBJ2-5; D: TRBD2; V: TRBV30; DNA: TGTGCCTGGAATGTAACCGGACTAGCCCAGTACTTC; CDR3: CAWNVTGLAQYF
J: TRBJ1-2; D: -; V: TRBV7-8; DNA: TGTGCCAGCAGCCCTAGCGGCAGTCCGGGCTATGGCTACACCTTC; CDR3: CASSPSGSPGYGYTF
J: TRBJ2-7; D: -; V: TRBV18; DNA: TGTGCCAGCTCACCACGAGGGTTTCAGACCTACGAGCAGTACTTC; CDR3: CASSPRGFQTYEQYF